This T cell receptor (beta chain) appears in the sequencing data of a study of cytomegalovirus exposure and HLA in healthy donors. Regarding the study as a whole: Using the classifier, cytomegalovirus status was reportedly diagnosed with high specificity and sensitivity. Most TCR sequences proved rare, with some public TCRs found in many donors. The study put under 200 TCR beta chains on its list as cytomegalovirus-associated.

For this clone: The antigen is unknown.

The assay was immunoSEQ multiplex PCR, and TCRdb's table has in-frame clones only and misses some. The sample contains 200,000 to 250,000 clones, approximately 80% of which appear only once. CDR1 is GTSNPN and CDR2 is SVGIG in the germline V gene (reference sequence). This CDR3 is 15 amino acids long. V was pared by 0 bases and J by 7 bases, with 4 bases of the junction left unmatched. V and J are TRBV30 and TRBJ2-1, with 12 bases fitting TRBD2. The sequenced sample was PBMCs. The TCR was taken from a woman between 25 and 40 years old in good health and CMV-seropositive. In nucleotides, the CDR3 is TGTGCCTGGAGTGTCCTAGCGGGAGGGCAGAATGAGCAGTTCTTC. Translated: CAWSVLAGGQNEQFF.